The 21 T cell receptor beta chains listed next were all sequenced from one sample in a study of blood T cells in healthy people across ages. PCR was performed a second time for roughly 7 to 12 cycles using a sample-barcoded 5' primer and a J-beta primer mix. TCRdb reanalysed the 5' RACE reads using MiXCR and keeps one entry per CDR3 protein. The sample includes fewer than 2,000,000 distinct CDR3 sequences, 34% of them seen just once. The specimen was blood. The receptor set was obtained from a woman aged 25 to 45 in good health.

This clonotype has a handful of counts. The chain recombines TRBV5-1 with TRBJ2-4; no definite D call. The J call is in doubt because the DNA end fits TRBJ2-7 better. CDR3 size: 17 residues. Germline V gene sequence: CDR1 SGHRS, CDR2 YFSETQ. CDR3 protein: CASSLAKLGLRSGEQYF. In nucleotides, the CDR3 is TGCGCCAGCAGCTTGGCCAAACTGGGCCTCCGGTCGGGCGAGCAGTACTTC.

This clonotype was seen a handful of times. V gene TRBV11-1 combines with J gene TRBJ1-1; D might be TRBD1 (6 bases). V lost 5 bases to trimming and J lost 1 base, with 14 bases between them. Germline assignment: CDR1 SGHAT and CDR2 FQDESV (reference sequence). This CDR3 contains 15 residues. In nucleotides, the CDR3 is TGTGCCAGCAGCCCAGCGATACAGGGGAACACTGAAGCTTTCTTT. Translated, it gives CASSPAIQGNTEAFF.

This chain joins TRBV6-1 and TRBJ2-5, with TRBD1 matching over 9 bases. The CDR3 consists of 15 residues. The J segment lost 7 bases and the V segment lost 0 bases, leaving 6 bases of the junction unmatched. The germline CDR1 and CDR2 sequences are MNHNS and SASEGT. In DNA, the CDR3 is TGTGCCAGCAGTGAAGCCTCAACAGGGGGCTGGACCCAGTACTTC. This sequence encodes CASSEASTGGWTQYF.

The chain is built from TRBV10-1 and TRBJ2-2; no firm D call. The CDR3 extends over 14 amino acids. With 4 bases removed from V and 2 bases from J, the gap between germline ends came to 8 bases. Per germline, CDR1 WNHNN and CDR2 SYGVQD (reference sequence). CDR3 region: CASSGSDNTGELFF. CDR3 coding DNA: TGCGCCAGCAGTGGGTCAGACAACACCGGGGAGCTGTTTTTT.

The genes are TRBV29-1 and TRBJ2-3; possibly TRBD1 for D (5 bases). Germline CDR1 and CDR2: SQVTM and ANQGSEA. V was cut by 3 bases and J by 7 bases, with 8 bases left in between. This CDR3 region has 11 residues. In DNA, the CDR3 is TGCAGCGTTGAGAAGGGGAATACGCAGTATTTT. Translation: CSVEKGNTQYF.

This clonotype has a handful of counts. The chain employs TRBV7-6 and TRBJ2-1, with 12 bases matching TRBD1. The CDR3 length is 16 residues. Germline-derived CDR1 and CDR2 are SGHVS and FNYEAQ. V shed 5 bases, J shed 7 bases, and the junction held 9 bases outside the gene matches. CDR3 DNA sequence: TGTGCCAGCAGCAACTTGGGGACAGGGGGCCGGAATGAGCAGTTCTTC. This codes for CASSNLGTGGRNEQFF.

The V and J genes are TRBV20-1 and TRBJ1-2, with a tentative D call TRBD1 (6 bases). CDR1 is DFQATT and CDR2 is SNEGSKA in the germline V gene (reference sequence). Trimming took off 3 bases at V and 6 bases at J, with 11 bases between the two ends. The CDR3 length is 12 residues. For the CDR3, the DNA is TGCAGTGCTAGGCCTGACAGGCATGGCTACACCTTC. Residues: CSARPDRHGYTF.

Note on this clonotype: An end of the junction differs from the germline gene, which may be a read error. V is TRBV6-6 and J is TRBJ2-7; D is possibly TRBD1 or TRBD2 (5 bases each). The CDR3 contains 12 residues. The germline V gene encodes CDR1 MNHNY and CDR2 SVGAGI (reference sequence). The CDR3 protein is CATAGTLYGQYF. In DNA form, the CDR3 reads TGTGCCACCGCTGGGACCCTTTACGGGCAGTACTTC.

This chain joins TRBV6-1 and TRBJ2-1; D unresolved. V gave up 5 bases and J gave up 9 bases, with 11 bases separating them. CDR1 is MNHNS and CDR2 is SASEGT in the germline V gene. The CDR3 consists of 12 residues. The CDR3 protein is CASSTLFPEQFF. The CDR3 DNA reads as TGTGCCAGCAGTACGCTATTTCCTGAGCAGTTCTTC.

This chain connects TRBV27 to TRBJ1-1; 7 bases align to TRBD1. The CDR3 extends over 16 amino acids. With V trimmed by 7 bases and J by 0 bases, 11 bases remained unmatched. Germline values: CDR1 MNHEY, CDR2 SMNVEV (reference sequence). The CDR3 coding sequence is TGTGCCAGCACAGGGGGGGCAGGGTCAATGAACACTGAAGCTTTCTTT. The encoded protein is CASTGGAGSMNTEAFF.

There are a few counts of this clonotype. The chain is built from TRBV28 and TRBJ2-3; 8 nucleotides line up with TRBD2. Trimming took 6 bases from V and 3 from J; bases not matched to a gene: 5. From germline, CDR1 is MDHEN and CDR2 SYDVKM. This CDR3 contains 14 residues. This CDR3 is CASSTSGKTDTQYF. DNA of the CDR3: TGTGCCAGCAGCACTAGCGGAAAGACAGATACGCAGTATTTT.

The chain links TRBV12-3 or TRBV12-4 to TRBJ2-6; D not certain. The CDR3 is 16 amino acids. With 3 bases removed from V and 0 bases from J, the gap between germline ends came to 9 bases. CDR3 sequence: CASSFEPASGANVLTF. The CDR3 bases are TGTGCCAGCAGTTTTGAGCCAGCCTCTGGGGCCAACGTCCTGACTTTC.

This clonotype was seen a few times. This sequence joins TRBV7-8 and TRBJ1-4; no clear D. CDR1 is SGHVS and CDR2 is FQNEAQ in the germline V gene. The CDR3 runs to 15 residues. Trimming shortened V by 0 bases and J by 5 bases, and 10 bases separated the two germline ends. The CDR3 region has the DNA TGTGCCAGCAGCTTAGCGGGGAGGTTGAATGAAAAACTGTTTTTT. Protein sequence: CASSLAGRLNEKLFF.

The table lists this clonotype with a count of one. This chain joins TRBV5-1 and TRBJ2-3; D not certain. Germline V gene data show CDR1 as SGHRS and CDR2 as YFSETQ. Deletions cut 4 bases from V and 6 bases from J, with 15 bases between. There are 14 residues in the CDR3. As DNA, the CDR3 is TGCGCCAGCAGCCTCGATCGATCCCCCGATACGCAGTATTTT. This sequence encodes CASSLDRSPDTQYF.

This clonotype was observed a handful of times. The rearrangement links TRBV7-9 to TRBJ2-5; 8 nucleotides line up with TRBD2. The J segment lost 1 base and the V segment lost 0 bases, leaving 4 bases of the junction unmatched. The CDR3 extends over 16 amino acids. CDR1 and CDR2 (germline): SEHNR, FQNEAQ (reference sequence). This CDR3 is CASSLALAGAQETQYF. The CDR3 DNA reads as TGTGCCAGCAGCTTAGCCCTAGCGGGTGCCCAAGAGACCCAGTACTTC.

This clonotype has more than one count but fewer than ten. The V and J genes are TRBV4-2 and TRBJ2-1, with 11 bases lining up with TRBD2. Per germline, CDR1 LGHNA and CDR2 YNFKEQ. V shed 0 bases, J shed 10 bases, and the junction held 23 bases outside the gene matches. This CDR3 has 21 amino acids. The CDR3, as DNA: TGTGCCAGCAGCCAAGACCATCTCGTAGCGGGAGGGCCCGTCCCTCAATACGAGCAGTTCTTC. The encoded protein is CASSQDHLVAGGPVPQYEQFF.

This clonotype was recorded once. One end of the junction fails to match germline, which may point to a read error. V is TRBV20-1 and J is TRBJ2-7, with D possibly being TRBD2 (5 bases). The germline V gene encodes CDR1 DFQATT and CDR2 SNEGSKA (reference sequence). CDR3 size: 15 residues. This CDR3 is CSAGEATGWRYEQYF. Written as DNA, the CDR3 is TGCAGTGCTGGAGAAGCGACGGGATGGAGGTACGAGCAGTACTTC.

The CDR3 DNA follows: TGTGCCAGCAGTGAAGTGCAGCCGAATTCACCCCTCCACTTT. Protein: CASSEVQPNSPLHF. This sequence joins TRBV6-1 and TRBJ1-6, with no clear D. There are 14 residues in the CDR3. The germline V gene encodes CDR1 MNHNS and CDR2 SASEGT. V was pared by 1 base and J by 7 bases, with 8 bases between.

This clonotype was seen more than once but under ten times. This chain connects TRBV30 to TRBJ1-2; D gene ambiguous. In germline, CDR1 is GTSNPN, CDR2 SVGIG (reference sequence). V was clipped by 8 bases and J by 0 bases, with 13 bases between them. This CDR3 is 13 amino acids long. CDR3 loop: CAGEMTSNYGYTF. DNA of the CDR3: TGTGCCGGGGAGATGACATCTAACTATGGCTACACCTTC.

This clonotype was detected only a few times. The chain has TRBV6-5 and TRBJ2-5; 13 bases agree with TRBD2. J lost 4 bases, V lost 4 bases, and 6 bases had no gene match. CDR1 and CDR2 from the germline V gene are MNHEY and SVGAGI. The CDR3 totals 16 residues. DNA of the CDR3: TGTGCCAGCAGTTTCGGACTAGCGGGAGCAGGAGAGACCCAGTACTTC. Protein: CASSFGLAGAGETQYF.

J is TRBJ1-2 and V is TRBV5-1; TRBD1 matches at 8 bases. V lost 4 bases to trimming and J lost 5 bases; unmatched junction nucleotides: 7. CDR3 length equals 14 residues. Germline values: CDR1 SGHRS, CDR2 YFSETQ. The CDR3 nucleotides read TGCGCCAGCAGCCCTGTGGACAGGGTTTATGGCTACACCTTC. It is translated as CASSPVDRVYGYTF.